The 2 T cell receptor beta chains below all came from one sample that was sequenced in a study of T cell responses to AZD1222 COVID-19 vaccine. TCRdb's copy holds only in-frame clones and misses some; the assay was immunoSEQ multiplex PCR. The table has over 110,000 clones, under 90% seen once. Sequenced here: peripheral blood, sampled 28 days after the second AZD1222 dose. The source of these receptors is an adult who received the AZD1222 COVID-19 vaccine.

CDR3 DNA sequence: TGCGCCAGCAGCCAAGATCTCTCCTACGAGCAGTACTTC. Translating gives CASSQDLSYEQYF. The chain carries TRBV4-3 and TRBJ2-7; D is undetermined. V dropped 0 bases and J dropped 0 bases, with 3 bases sitting between them. The CDR3 totals 13 residues. Per the germline V gene, CDR1 is LGHNA and CDR2 is YSLEER.

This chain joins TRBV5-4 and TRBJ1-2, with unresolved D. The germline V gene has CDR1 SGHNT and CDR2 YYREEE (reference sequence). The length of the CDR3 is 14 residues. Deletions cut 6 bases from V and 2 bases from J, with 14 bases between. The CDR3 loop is CASTKSPLNYGYTF. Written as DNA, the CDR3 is TGTGCCAGCACTAAGTCCCCCCTAAACTATGGCTACACCTTC.